This TCR beta chain derives from a study of shared clonotypes between healthy human individuals. Study at large: Those who served as donors were a couple of women and a few men between the ages of 18 and 49.

Researchers ran the assay at a deep level. Original processing methods: Junction-only sequences produced by ImmunoSEQ had no quality scores, so filtering differed. Assay used: immunoSEQ multiplex PCR; TCRdb lists only in-frame clones, some missing. Clone size and the V and J calls come from that table; the DNA yielded D and trimming. The profile shows over a million clones, around 76% of them singletons. This CDR3 has 13 amino acids. Per germline, CDR1 MNHEY and CDR2 SVGAGI. V was shortened by 6 bases and J by 6 bases, with 12 bases between the two germline ends. The TCR originated in a man aged 18 to 35 in good health. Material: memory CD4+ T cells sorted from blood. The sample's subset: CD45RA-negative fraction. The chain is built from TRBV6-5 and TRBJ1-5, with D uncertain. For the CDR3, the DNA is TGTGCCAGCAGGCCTGGGGAACGTCAGCCCCAGCATTTT. It encodes CASRPGERQPQHF.